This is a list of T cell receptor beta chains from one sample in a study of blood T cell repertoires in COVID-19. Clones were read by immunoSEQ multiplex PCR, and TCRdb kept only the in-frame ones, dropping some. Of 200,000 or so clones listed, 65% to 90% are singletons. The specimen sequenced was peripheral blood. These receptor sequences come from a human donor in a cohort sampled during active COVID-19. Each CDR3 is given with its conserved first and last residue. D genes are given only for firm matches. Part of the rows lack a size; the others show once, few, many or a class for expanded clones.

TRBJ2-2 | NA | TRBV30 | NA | CAWRLSPVTGELFF | TGTGCCTGGAGGCTAAGTCCGGTGACCGGGGAGCTGTTTTTT
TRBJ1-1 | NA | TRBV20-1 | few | CSASLTEAFF | TGCAGTGCTAGTCTCACTGAAGCTTTCTTT
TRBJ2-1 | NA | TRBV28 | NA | CASSFGEIRNEQFF | TGTGCCAGCAGTTTTGGGGAGATTCGGAATGAGCAGTTCTTC
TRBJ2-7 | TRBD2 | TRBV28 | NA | CASSLFGAGATEQYF | TGTGCCAGCAGTTTATTCGGCGCGGGAGCGACCGAGCAGTACTTC
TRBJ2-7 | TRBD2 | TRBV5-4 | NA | CASSFGTSGSYEQYF | TGTGCCAGCAGCTTTGGGACTAGCGGCTCCTACGAGCAGTACTTC
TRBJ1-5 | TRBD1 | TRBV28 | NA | CASGTGDVRSNQPQHF | TGTGCCAGTGGGACAGGGGATGTGCGCAGCAATCAGCCCCAGCATTTT
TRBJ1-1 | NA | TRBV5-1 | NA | CASSREQNTEAFF | TGCGCCAGCAGCCGGGAGCAGAACACTGAAGCTTTCTTT
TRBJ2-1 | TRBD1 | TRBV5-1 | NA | CASSFGQGKYNEQFF | TGCGCCAGCAGCTTCGGACAGGGGAAGTACAATGAGCAGTTCTTC
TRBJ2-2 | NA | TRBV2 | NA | CASRRYTGELFF | TGTGCCAGCAGGCGGTACACCGGGGAGCTGTTTTTT
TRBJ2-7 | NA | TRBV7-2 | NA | CASSLSAGFYEQYF | TGTGCCAGCAGCCTCTCCGCGGGATTCTACGAGCAGTACTTC
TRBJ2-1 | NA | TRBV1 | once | CTSSQKLARSSYNEQFF | TGCACCAGCAGCCAGAAACTAGCGCGGAGCTCCTACAATGAGCAGTTCTTC
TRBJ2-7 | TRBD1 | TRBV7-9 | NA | CASSSRDRVHEQYF | TGTGCCAGCAGCAGCCGGGACAGGGTCCACGAGCAGTACTTC
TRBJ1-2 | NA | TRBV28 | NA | CASIEDSRGYTF | TGTGCCAGCATTGAGGACAGCAGGGGCTACACCTTC
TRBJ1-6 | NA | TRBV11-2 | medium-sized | CASSLVGRPLHF | TGTGCCAGCAGCTTGGTAGGGAGGCCCCTCCACTTT
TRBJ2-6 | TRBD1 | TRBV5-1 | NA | CASSLQGAGSGANVLTF | TGCGCCAGCAGCTTGCAGGGGGCCGGCTCTGGGGCCAACGTCCTGACTTTC
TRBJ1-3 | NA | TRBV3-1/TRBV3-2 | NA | CASSLLMPPGVKGNTIYF | TGTGCCAGCAGCCTCCTTATGCCCCCGGGAGTCAAAGGAAACACCATATATTTT
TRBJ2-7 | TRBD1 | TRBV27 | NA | CASSLAAGQGVSYEQYF | TGTGCCAGCAGTTTGGCCGCCGGACAGGGAGTCTCCTACGAGCAGTACTTC
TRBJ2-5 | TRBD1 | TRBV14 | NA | CASSQEGQPYQETQYF | TGTGCCAGCAGCCAAGAGGGACAGCCGTACCAAGAGACCCAGTACTTC
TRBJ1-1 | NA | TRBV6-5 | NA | CASRGHLSAEAFF | TGTGCCAGCAGGGGACACCTGAGCGCTGAAGCTTTCTTT
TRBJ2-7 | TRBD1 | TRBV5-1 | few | CASSDTGVREQYF | TGCGCCAGCAGCGACACAGGGGTTAGGGAGCAGTACTTC
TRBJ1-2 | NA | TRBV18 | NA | CASSPLGRAAGYGYTF | TGTGCCAGCTCACCACTGGGCAGGGCGGCAGGCTATGGCTACACCTTC
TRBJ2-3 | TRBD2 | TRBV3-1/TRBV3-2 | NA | CASSHGGRGPDTQYF | TGTGCCAGCAGCCATGGCGGGAGGGGCCCAGATACGCAGTATTTT
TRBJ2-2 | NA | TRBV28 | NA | CASSLGHANTGELFF | TGTGCCAGCAGCCTGGGACACGCGAACACCGGGGAGCTGTTTTTT
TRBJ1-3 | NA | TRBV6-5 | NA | CASSYSRQNSGNTIYF | TGTGCCAGCAGTTACTCTAGACAGAATTCTGGAAACACCATATATTTT
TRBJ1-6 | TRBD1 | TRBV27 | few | CASSLFWGQGTPLHF | TGTGCCAGCAGTTTATTTTGGGGACAGGGGACTCCCCTCCACTTT
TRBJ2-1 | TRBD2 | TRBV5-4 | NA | CASSPEASGNEQFF | TGTGCCAGCAGCCCGGAGGCTAGCGGGAATGAGCAGTTCTTC
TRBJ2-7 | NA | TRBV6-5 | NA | CASSYKGGSYEQYF | TGTGCCAGCAGTTACAAGGGGGGGTCCTACGAGCAGTACTTC
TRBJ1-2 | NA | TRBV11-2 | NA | CASRTGGLGYTF | TGTGCCAGCAGGACGGGGGGTTTGGGCTACACCTTC
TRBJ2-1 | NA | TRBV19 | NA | CASSISGYNEQFF | TGTGCCAGTAGTATTAGCGGTTACAATGAGCAGTTCTTC
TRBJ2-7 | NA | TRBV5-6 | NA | CASSTARQAYEQYF | TGTGCCAGCAGCACTGCAAGACAGGCCTACGAGCAGTACTTC
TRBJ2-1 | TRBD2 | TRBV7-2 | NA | CATLAGAPQYNEQFF | TGTGCCACTCTAGCGGGAGCACCCCAATACAATGAGCAGTTCTTC
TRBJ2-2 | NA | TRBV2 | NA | CASSEMRATGELFF | TGTGCCAGCAGTGAAATGAGGGCCACCGGGGAGCTGTTTTTT
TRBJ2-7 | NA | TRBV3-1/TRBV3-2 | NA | CASSRNDLRSPYEQYF | TGTGCCAGCAGCCGAAACGACCTAAGGAGCCCCTACGAGCAGTACTTC
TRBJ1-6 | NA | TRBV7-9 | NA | CASSPREGVSPLHF | TGTGCCAGCAGTCCTCGGGAGGGAGTATCACCCCTCCACTTT
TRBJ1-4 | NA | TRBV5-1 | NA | CASQTGGASEKLFF | TGCGCCAGCCAGACGGGAGGGGCCAGCGAAAAACTGTTTTTT
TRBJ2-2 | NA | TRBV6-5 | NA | CASKRNSDTGELFF | TGTGCCAGCAAACGAAACTCGGACACCGGGGAGCTGTTTTTT
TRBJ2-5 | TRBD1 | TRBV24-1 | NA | CATSDLPGQGSETQYF | TGTGCCACCAGTGATTTGCCGGGACAGGGGTCAGAGACCCAGTACTTC
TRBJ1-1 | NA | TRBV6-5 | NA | CATHPPGTEAFF | TGTGCCACCCACCCCCCGGGCACTGAAGCTTTCTTT
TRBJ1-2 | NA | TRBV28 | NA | CASYAAEFYGYTF | TGTGCCAGCTATGCGGCAGAGTTCTATGGCTACACCTTC
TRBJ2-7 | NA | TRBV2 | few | CASSVPVVEGAYEQYF | TGTGCCAGCAGTGTCCCAGTCGTAGAGGGTGCCTACGAGCAGTACTTC
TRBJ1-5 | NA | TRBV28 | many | CASLPEGRFNQPQHF | TGTGCCAGCCTTCCTGAGGGGAGGTTTAATCAGCCCCAGCATTTT
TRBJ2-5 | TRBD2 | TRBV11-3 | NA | CASSSRLAGGRETQYF | TGTGCCAGCAGCTCCCGACTAGCGGGAGGGCGAGAGACCCAGTACTTC
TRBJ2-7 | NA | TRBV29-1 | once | CSVVDRQRSYEQYF | TGCAGCGTTGTGGATCGACAAAGGTCCTACGAGCAGTACTTC
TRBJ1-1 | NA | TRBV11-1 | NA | CASSSISLGRTEAFF | TGTGCCAGCAGCTCTATAAGCCTAGGGAGGACTGAAGCTTTCTTT
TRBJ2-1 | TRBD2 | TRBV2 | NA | CASSASGRDYNEQFF | TGTGCCAGCAGTGCGAGCGGGAGGGACTACAATGAGCAGTTCTTC
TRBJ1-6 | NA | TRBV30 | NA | CAWSVRAMNSPLHF | TGTGCCTGGAGTGTGAGGGCCATGAATTCACCCCTCCACTTT
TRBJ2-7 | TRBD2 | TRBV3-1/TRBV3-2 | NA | CASSQLTSGRYEQYF | TGTGCCAGCAGCCAACTTACTAGCGGGAGGTACGAGCAGTACTTC
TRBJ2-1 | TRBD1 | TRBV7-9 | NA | CAIPGQGANEQFF | TGTGCCATTCCGGGACAGGGGGCAAATGAGCAGTTCTTC
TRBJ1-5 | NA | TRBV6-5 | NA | CASSPAGSPPQHF | TGTGCCAGCTCCCCGGCGGGAAGTCCGCCCCAGCATTTT
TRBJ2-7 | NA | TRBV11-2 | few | CASSLFWAPRYYEQYF | TGTGCCAGCAGCTTATTTTGGGCTCCTCGATACTACGAGCAGTACTTC
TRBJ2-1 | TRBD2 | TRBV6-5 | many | CASSQSGRVDNEQFF | TGTGCCAGCAGTCAAAGCGGGAGAGTCGACAATGAGCAGTTCTTC
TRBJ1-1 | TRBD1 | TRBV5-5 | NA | CASSYRTGFIPEAFF | TGTGCCAGCAGCTACAGGACAGGGTTCATCCCTGAAGCTTTCTTT
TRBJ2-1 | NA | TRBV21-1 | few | CASNFFWKGLAYNEQFF | TGTGCCAGCAACTTCTTTTGGAAGGGGTTAGCCTACAATGAGCAGTTCTTC
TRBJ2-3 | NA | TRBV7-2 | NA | CASSLEGLAADTQYF | TGTGCCAGCAGCTTAGAGGGGTTAGCGGCAGATACGCAGTATTTT
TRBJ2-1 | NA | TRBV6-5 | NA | CASRQSGEQFF | TGTGCCAGCAGGCAATCGGGTGAGCAGTTCTTC
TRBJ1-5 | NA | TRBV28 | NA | CASSPDGINQPQHF | TGTGCCAGCAGCCCCGACGGGATCAATCAGCCCCAGCATTTT
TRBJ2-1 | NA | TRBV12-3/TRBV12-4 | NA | CASSPLRYEQFF | TGTGCCAGCAGTCCGCTTCGGTATGAGCAGTTCTTC
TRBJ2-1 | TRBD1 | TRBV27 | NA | CASSLHSGTGIREQFF | TGTGCCAGCAGTTTACACTCGGGGACAGGGATACGGGAGCAGTTCTTC
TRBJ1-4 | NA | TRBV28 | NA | CASSLRPDSATNEKLFF | TGTGCCAGCAGTTTACGACCGGACAGTGCAACTAATGAAAAACTGTTTTTT